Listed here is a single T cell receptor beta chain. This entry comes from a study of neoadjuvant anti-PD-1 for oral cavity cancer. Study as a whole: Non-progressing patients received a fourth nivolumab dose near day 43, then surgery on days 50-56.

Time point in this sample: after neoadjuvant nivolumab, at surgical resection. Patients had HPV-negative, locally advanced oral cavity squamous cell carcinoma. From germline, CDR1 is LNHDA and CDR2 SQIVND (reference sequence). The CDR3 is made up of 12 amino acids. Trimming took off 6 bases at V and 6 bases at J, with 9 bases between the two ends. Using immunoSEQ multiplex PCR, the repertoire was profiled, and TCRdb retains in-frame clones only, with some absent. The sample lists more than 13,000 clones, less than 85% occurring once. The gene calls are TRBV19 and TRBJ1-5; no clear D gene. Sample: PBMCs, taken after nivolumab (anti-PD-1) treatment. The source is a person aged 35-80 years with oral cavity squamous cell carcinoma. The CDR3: CASSSVGQPQHF. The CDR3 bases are TGTGCCAGTAGCTCAGTCGGTCAGCCCCAGCATTTT. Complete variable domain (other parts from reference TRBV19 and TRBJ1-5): DGGITQSPKYLFRKEGQNVTLSCEQNLNHDAMYWYRQDPGQGLRLIYYSQIVNDFQKGDIAEGYSVSREKKESFPLTVTSAQKNPTAFYLCASSSVGQPQHFGDGTRLSIL.